One T cell receptor beta chain is described in this entry. The data were obtained in a study of cytotoxic CD8 clonotypes in ibrutinib-treated CLL. Looking at the study overall: Response specimens were obtained following a median treatment duration of about 12 months, with a range of 6 to 36.

This CDR3 region has 14 residues. The germline V gene encodes CDR1 SGHTS and CDR2 YDEGEE. V dropped 4 bases and J dropped 5; count of bases not matched to a gene: 8. Sequencing used immunoSEQ multiplex PCR; TCRdb keeps in-frame clones, though not all of them. The table records roughly 330,000 clones, 60% to 80% of them present only once. The sequenced sample was PBMCs, obtained after 36 months of ibrutinib treatment. This chain uses TRBV5-8 with TRBJ2-5, with 7 bases matching TRBD2. The sequence came from a human donor with chronic lymphocytic leukemia. The CDR3 DNA sequence: TGTGCCAGCAGCCCGGGGGGTTTAGGGGAGACCCAGTACTTC. This sequence encodes CASSPGGLGETQYF.